Presented here are 10 T cell receptor beta chains from one specimen sequenced in a study of cytomegalovirus exposure and HLA in healthy donors. With 60 Vbeta and 13 Jbeta primers, the PCR was carried out. Measured with immunoSEQ multiplex PCR; TCRdb has only the in-frame clones, and not every one. This sample has about 120,000 clones; 65% to 80% occur once, and the top ten carry approximately 30%. Sequencing was done on a sample of PBMCs. These receptors came from a man in his fifties or sixties in good health and CMV-seropositive.

V usage is TRBV5-1 and J usage is TRBJ2-5, with D possibly TRBD1 on 5 matching bases. V lost 4 bases and J lost 4, with 17 bases in between. This CDR3 is built from 15 residues. Germline V gene sequence: CDR1 SGHRS, CDR2 YFSETQ. The CDR3 spells CASSPGQPGGETQYF. CDR3 in DNA: TGCGCCAGCAGCCCAGGACAACCTGGTGGAGAGACCCAGTACTTC.

The rearrangement links TRBV18 to TRBJ2-7, with 9 bases that match TRBD2. This CDR3 region has 17 residues. Germline CDR1 is KGHSH and CDR2 is LQKENI. With V trimmed by 2 bases and J by 5 bases, 13 bases remained unmatched. The chain's CDR3 is CASSPRGPLAGIDEQYF. CDR3 coding DNA: TGTGCCAGCTCACCAAGGGGCCCCCTAGCGGGGATTGACGAGCAGTACTTC.

The chain links TRBV7-9 to TRBJ2-5; D is perhaps TRBD2 (5 bases). The CDR3 covers 16 residues. CDR1 is SEHNR, CDR2 FQNEAQ, per germline (reference sequence). V lost 1 base to trimming and J lost 1 base, with 13 bases between them. CDR3 protein: CASSLGLGEIQETQYF. The CDR3 DNA reads TGTGCCAGCAGCTTAGGTCTCGGGGAGATCCAAGAGACCCAGTACTTC.

This clone was seen a handful of times. The rearrangement uses TRBV10-3 and TRBJ2-1; TRBD2 is a possible D gene (6 bases). This CDR3 spans 22 amino acids. Germline lookup yields CDR1 ENHRY and CDR2 SYGVKD. Trimming removed 4 bases at V and 0 bases at J, with 31 bases between. The CDR3 region has the DNA TGTGCCATCAGTGGTCCACGTCGCGGGCCTGCGGCGGGACCGAGCTCCTACAATGAGCAGTTCTTC. Translated, it gives CAISGPRRGPAAGPSSYNEQFF.

The chain carries TRBV11-2 and TRBJ2-7, with D unresolved. Germline V CDR1 and CDR2: SGHAT, FQNNGV. The CDR3 is 13 residues long. V was shortened by 2 bases and J by 4 bases, with 9 bases between the two germline ends. For the CDR3, the DNA is TGTGCCAGCAGCTTAATCCTCCAGTACGAGCAGTACTTC. Protein: CASSLILQYEQYF.

The chain has TRBV2 and TRBJ2-7; TRBD2 might be the D (5 bases). The ends were cut back, 10 bases at V and 3 bases at J, with 10 bases in the middle. The CDR3 extends over 11 amino acids. The germline CDR1 and CDR2 sequences are SNHLY and FYNNEI. The CDR3 loop is CATYGDYEQYF. CDR3 coding DNA: TGTGCCACCTACGGGGACTACGAGCAGTACTTC.

The chain recombines TRBV25-1 with TRBJ2-5; 7 nucleotides line up with TRBD1. The V segment lost 1 base and the J segment 2 bases; nucleotides outside the gene matches: 4. This CDR3 comprises 15 residues. CDR1 is MGHDK and CDR2 is SYGVNS in the germline V gene. The CDR3 DNA reads TGTGCCAGCAGTGAATGGCAGGGGGTTCAAGAGACCCAGTACTTC. Protein: CASSEWQGVQETQYF.

This chain uses TRBV28 with TRBJ2-1; TRBD2 might be the D (6 bases). CDR1 is MDHEN and CDR2 is SYDVKM in the germline V gene. The CDR3 spans 14 residues. V lost 3 bases, J lost 4 bases, and 10 bases lay in between. CDR3 sequence: CASSLWEDYNEQFF. Here the CDR3 DNA reads TGTGCCAGCAGTTTGTGGGAGGATTACAATGAGCAGTTCTTC.

This clone showed up many times. This rearrangement joins TRBV5-4 to TRBJ1-5; D might be TRBD1 (6 bases). The CDR3 has 14 amino acids. The germline V and J ends were trimmed by 4 bases and 1 base, with 9 bases remaining between them. CDR1 is SGHNT and CDR2 is YYREEE in the germline V gene (reference sequence). CDR3: CASSHRESNQPQHF. In DNA, the CDR3 is TGTGCCAGCAGCCACAGGGAAAGCAATCAGCCCCAGCATTTT.

The rearrangement uses TRBV5-1 and TRBJ1-4; the D gene is possibly TRBD1 (6 bases). Germline lookup yields CDR1 SGHRS and CDR2 YFSETQ. This CDR3 is 15 amino acids long. Trimming removed 2 bases at V and 0 bases at J, with 8 bases between. In nucleotides, the CDR3 is TGCGCCAGCAGCTTACAGGGTACAACTAATGAAAAACTGTTTTTT. Its translation is CASSLQGTTNEKLFF.